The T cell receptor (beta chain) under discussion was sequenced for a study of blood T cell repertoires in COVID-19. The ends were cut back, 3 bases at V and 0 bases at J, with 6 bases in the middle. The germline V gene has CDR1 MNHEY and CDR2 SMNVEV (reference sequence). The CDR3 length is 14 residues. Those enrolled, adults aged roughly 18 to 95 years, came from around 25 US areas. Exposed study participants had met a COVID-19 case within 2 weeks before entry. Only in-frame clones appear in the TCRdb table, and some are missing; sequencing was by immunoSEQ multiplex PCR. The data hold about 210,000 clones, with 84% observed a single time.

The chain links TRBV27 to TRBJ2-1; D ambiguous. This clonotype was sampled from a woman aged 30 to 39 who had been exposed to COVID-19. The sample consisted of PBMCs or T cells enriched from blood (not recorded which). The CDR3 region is CASSLGLSYNEQFF. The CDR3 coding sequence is TGTGCCAGCAGTTTGGGCCTCTCCTACAATGAGCAGTTCTTC.